The clone carrying this TCR beta chain was found many times. CDR3 regions of TCR beta were amplified from RNA transcripts. A first-round RT-PCR used HTBI primers, followed by a second-round multiplex PCR. TCRdb re-called the multiplex PCR reads through MiXCR, storing one row per CDR3 protein. The table lists a few hundred thousand distinct CDR3 sequences, 20% to 25% of them singletons. The sample comes from a study of Graves' ophthalmopathy and Graves' hyperthyroidism. Stable hyperthyroidism meant no ophthalmopathy within 18 months of follow-up. Exclusion criteria comprised other autoimmune diseases, uncontrolled infections, pregnancy or lactation in patients. The ends lost 5 bases at V and 6 bases at J; junction bases unmatched: 8. Germline CDR1 LGHNA, CDR2 YNFKEQ. CDR3 length equals 14 residues.

The sequenced material came from peripheral blood. The source of this sequence is a woman under 30 with stable Graves' hyperthyroidism. The chain employs TRBV4-2 and TRBJ2-7; 9 bases align to TRBD1. The CDR3 DNA is TGTGCCAGCAGCACCCGGGACAGGGCGGCCGAGCAGTACTTC. It specifies CASSTRDRAAEQYF.